The 26 T cell receptor beta chains below were found in one sample sequenced in a study of long-term antiretroviral therapy in people with HIV. The immunoSEQ assay was v3.0, run at survey level. The assay was immunoSEQ multiplex PCR, and TCRdb's table has in-frame clones only and misses some. The table records 40,000 to 45,000 clones, about 95% of them present only once. The sample consisted of unsorted PBMCs, taken 3.7 years after starting antiretroviral therapy. The receptors shown here come from a woman aged 50 to 60 with HIV.

This clone was counted a single time. This chain connects TRBV7-2 to TRBJ2-7; D assignment may be TRBD1 or TRBD2 (5 bases each). CDR3 size: 18 residues. Trimming removed 2 bases from V and 3 bases from J, with 23 bases in between. Germline CDR1 and CDR2: SGHTA and FQGNSA. The CDR3 protein is CASSLLWDGSVWGYEQYF. The CDR3 DNA sequence: TGTGCCAGCAGCTTATTATGGGACGGATCCGTCTGGGGCTACGAGCAGTACTTC.

The V call is TRBV5-4, the J call TRBJ2-7; 9 bases line up with TRBD2. CDR1 and CDR2 (germline): SGHNT, YYREEE (reference sequence). V shed 2 bases, J shed 6 bases, and the junction held 12 bases outside the gene matches. The CDR3 runs 16 residues. This CDR3 is CASSFPASGADGEQYF. CDR3 coding DNA: TGTGCCAGCAGCTTTCCCGCTAGCGGGGCCGACGGCGAGCAGTACTTC.

The chain is built from TRBV12-5 and TRBJ1-4, with D possibly TRBD1 on 6 matching bases. The CDR3 covers 15 residues. In germline, CDR1 is LGHNT, CDR2 FRNRAP. V was pared by 5 bases and J by 6 bases, with 16 bases between. CDR3 protein: CASGDQQGPDEKLFF. In nucleotides, the CDR3 is TGTGCTAGTGGTGACCAACAGGGTCCGGATGAAAAACTGTTTTTT.

This clone appeared once. The chain has TRBV18 and TRBJ2-5, with D perhaps being TRBD1 or TRBD2 (6 bases each). Trimming stripped 0 bases from V and 5 bases from J, with 10 bases between. CDR1 KGHSH and CDR2 LQKENI come from the germline V gene. The CDR3 has 14 amino acids. CDR3 protein: CASSPPEGVETQYF. CDR3 coding DNA: TGTGCCAGCTCACCACCGGAGGGGGTCGAGACCCAGTACTTC.

This clone came up once. This chain joins TRBV29-1 and TRBJ1-2, with TRBD1 matching over 11 bases. Germline V gene data show CDR1 as SQVTM and CDR2 as ANQGSEA. CDR3 length: 14 residues. After removal of 3 bases from V and 5 bases from J, the junction contained 5 bases not matched to a gene. CDR3 nucleotides: TGCAGCGTTGACGGGACAGGGGGAGGATATGGCTACACCTTC. Protein sequence: CSVDGTGGGYGYTF.

The chain joins TRBV5-5 to TRBJ1-3, with 12 bases identical to TRBD1. This CDR3 comprises 16 residues. The germline gives CDR1 SGHKS, CDR2 YYEKEE (reference sequence). V lost 7 bases to trimming and J lost 4 bases; unmatched junction nucleotides: 9. CDR3 sequence: CASGTGGYLGGNTIYF. The CDR3 nucleotides are TGTGCCAGCGGGACAGGGGGCTACCTTGGGGGAAACACCATATATTTT.

The J gene is TRBJ2-3, the V gene TRBV5-1; D perhaps matches TRBD2 (5 bases). The CDR3 contains 13 residues. Looked up from germline, CDR1 is SGHRS and CDR2 is YFSETQ. The germline V and J ends were trimmed by 2 bases and 5 bases, with 9 bases remaining between them. CDR3 region: CASSFDEGDTQYF. Written as DNA, the CDR3 is TGCGCCAGCAGCTTCGACGAGGGAGATACGCAGTATTTT.

V usage is TRBV10-3 and J usage is TRBJ2-7; D unresolved. The germline V and J ends were trimmed by 8 bases and 2 bases, with 7 bases remaining between them. CDR1 and CDR2 (germline): ENHRY, SYGVKD. The CDR3 contains 11 residues. The CDR3 reads CAIGPAYEQYF. Written as DNA, the CDR3 is TGTGCCATCGGGCCTGCCTACGAGCAGTACTTC.

V gene TRBV7-2 combines with J gene TRBJ2-1, with D maybe TRBD2 (6 bases). V lost 2 bases and J 0 bases, leaving 8 bases between the germline ends. Germline V gene data show CDR1 as SGHTA and CDR2 as FQGNSA. There are 15 residues in the CDR3. As DNA, the CDR3 is TGTGCCAGCAGCTTAATGGGGGGCTCCTACAATGAGCAGTTCTTC. Translated: CASSLMGGSYNEQFF.

The V gene is TRBV4-1, the J gene TRBJ2-6; 12 nucleotides match TRBD2. Germline CDR1 is MGHRA and CDR2 is YSYEKL. The V and J ends lost 0 bases and 0 bases, in that order; junction bases with no gene match: 12. CDR3 length equals 22 residues. The CDR3 sequence: CASSQDWSRLAGAHSGANVLTF. In DNA, the CDR3 is TGCGCCAGCAGCCAAGATTGGTCTCGACTAGCGGGGGCACACTCTGGGGCCAACGTCCTGACTTTC.

CDR3 loop: CASSLGLAGTDTQYF. CDR3 DNA: TGTGCCAGCAGCCTGGGACTAGCGGGGACAGATACGCAGTATTTT. This sequence joins TRBV7-3 and TRBJ2-3; 13 bases line up with TRBD2. Germline V gene data show CDR1 as SGHTA and CDR2 as FQGTGA. There are 15 residues in the CDR3. J was trimmed by 3 bases and V by 5 bases; bases with no gene match: 2.

The chain uses TRBV5-1 and TRBJ1-1; 9 bases line up with TRBD1. The CDR3 contains 17 residues. Germline CDR1 and CDR2: SGHRS and YFSETQ. V dropped 2 bases and J dropped 1; count of bases not matched to a gene: 9. The DNA of the CDR3 is TGCGCCAGCAGCTTTAGTCTACCGGGACAGGGGAACACTGAAGCTTTCTTT. It specifies CASSFSLPGQGNTEAFF.

The genes are TRBV5-6 and TRBJ2-7; D call uncertain. Trimming stripped 2 bases from V and 0 bases from J, with 12 bases between. Germline CDR1 and CDR2: SGHDT and YYEEEE. The CDR3 is made up of 15 amino acids. In nucleotides, the CDR3 is TGTGCCAGCAGCTTCTTTCACCGGAGCTCCTACGAGCAGTACTTC. This codes for CASSFFHRSSYEQYF.

V gene TRBV25-1 combines with J gene TRBJ1-2; TRBD1 matches 9 bases. V lost 0 bases, J lost 0 bases, and 8 bases stayed unmatched. CDR3 length: 18 amino acids. CDR1 is MGHDK, CDR2 SYGVNS, per germline. The CDR3 reads CASSEYKTGTGSNYGYTF. The CDR3 DNA sequence: TGTGCCAGCAGTGAATATAAAACCGGGACAGGGTCTAACTATGGCTACACCTTC.

The chain joins TRBV7-9 to TRBJ2-7; no clear D. This CDR3 is built from 14 residues. Germline CDR1 reads SEHNR; CDR2 reads FQNEAQ (reference sequence). Trimming cost V 3 bases and J 3 bases, with 12 bases left between them. The CDR3 protein is CASSLTGLGYEQYF. The CDR3 region has the DNA TGTGCCAGCAGCTTGACCGGGCTTGGCTACGAGCAGTACTTC.

The chain carries TRBV15 and TRBJ1-5; 9 bases agree with TRBD1. Trimming at V came to 0 bases and at J to 6 bases, leaving 12 bases not matched to a gene. This CDR3 spans 18 amino acids. CDR1 and CDR2 from the germline V gene are LNHNV and YYDKDF (reference sequence). CDR3 sequence: CATSRDRRQGEGSQPQHF. In nucleotides, the CDR3 is TGTGCCACCAGCAGAGACCGACGACAGGGGGAGGGCAGTCAGCCCCAGCATTTT.

The chain is built from TRBV7-2 and TRBJ1-5; D is uncertain. The CDR3 contains 15 residues. V was clipped by 5 bases and J by 6 bases, with 17 bases between them. Germline V lookup: CDR1 SGHTA, CDR2 FQGNSA. The CDR3 DNA reads as TGTGCCAGCAGCCCGGAAACGGGTTACCGTCAGCCCCAGCATTTT. Residues: CASSPETGYRQPQHF.

V gene TRBV6-5 combines with J gene TRBJ2-1; D is undetermined. Trimming shortened V by 4 bases and J by 0 bases, and 13 bases separated the two germline ends. This CDR3 has 16 residues. Germline CDR1 is MNHEY and CDR2 is SVGAGI. DNA of the CDR3: TGTGCCAGCAGTTCCAAGGACCCCTCCTCCTACAATGAGCAGTTCTTC. Its translation: CASSSKDPSSYNEQFF.

The J gene is TRBJ1-4, the V gene TRBV29-1, with a weak D call TRBD1 (6 bases). Deletions cut 4 bases from V and 8 bases from J, with 17 bases between. The CDR3 runs to 14 residues. Germline lookup yields CDR1 SQVTM and CDR2 ANQGSEA. DNA of the CDR3: TGCAGCGTTGCCACAAGGGGGGTAGAAGAAAAACTGTTTTTT. Translated, it gives CSVATRGVEEKLFF.

CDR3 amino acids: CASSMSPVGGELFF. The CDR3 DNA sequence: TGTGCCAGTAGTATGTCCCCGGTAGGCGGGGAGCTGTTTTTT. The V and J genes are TRBV19 and TRBJ2-2, with D uncertain. The CDR3 sequence is 14 residues long. V dropped 3 bases and J dropped 7 bases, with 12 bases sitting between them. The germline V gene encodes CDR1 LNHDA and CDR2 SQIVND (reference sequence).

This clone was observed once. V gene TRBV5-5 combines with J gene TRBJ2-7, with D tentatively TRBD1 (6 bases). The ends were cut back, 4 bases at V and 2 bases at J, with 10 bases in the middle. The CDR3 covers 13 residues. CDR1 SGHKS and CDR2 YYEKEE come from the germline V gene (reference sequence). The CDR3 loop reads CASSGDRTYEQYF. DNA for the CDR3: TGTGCCAGCAGCGGAGACAGGACCTACGAGCAGTACTTC.

This chain connects TRBV13 to TRBJ2-5, with TRBD2 matching 8 bases. Germline-derived CDR1 and CDR2 are PRHDT and FYEKMQ (reference sequence). There are 14 residues in the CDR3. The trim removed 6 bases at V and 4 bases at J, leaving 7 bases unmatched. CDR3 in amino acids: CASSKRGPGETQYF. In DNA form, the CDR3 reads TGTGCCAGCAGTAAGCGGGGGCCAGGAGAGACCCAGTACTTC. The whole variable domain, remainder taken from reference TRBV13 and TRBJ2-5, is AAGVIQSPRHLIKEKRETATLKCYPIPRHDTVYWYQQGPGQDPQFLISFYEKMQSDKGSIPDRFSAQQFSDYHSELNMSSLELGDSALYFCASSKRGPGETQYFGPGTRLLVL.

This chain links TRBV7-9 with TRBJ2-1, with 11 bases fitting TRBD2. V was pared by 4 bases and J by 4 bases, with 3 bases of the junction left unmatched. This CDR3 contains 15 residues. Germline V gene lookup returns CDR1 SEHNR and CDR2 FQNEAQ (reference sequence). In DNA, the CDR3 is TGTGCCAGCAGCTCGGGACTAGCGGCGTACAATGAGCAGTTCTTC. This sequence encodes CASSSGLAAYNEQFF.

The rearrangement joins TRBV7-9 to TRBJ2-7, with 9 bases that match TRBD1. V shed 4 bases, J shed 3 bases, and the junction held 7 bases outside the gene matches. Germline V CDR1 and CDR2: SEHNR, FQNEAQ (reference sequence). There are 15 residues in the CDR3. CDR3 loop: CASSWTGQGGYEQYF. The CDR3 region has the DNA TGTGCCAGCAGCTGGACGGGACAGGGAGGCTACGAGCAGTACTTC.

V usage is TRBV11-2 and J usage is TRBJ2-7; D is uncertain. Germline CDR1 and CDR2: SGHAT and FQNNGV. CDR3 size: 13 residues. V lost 8 bases and J lost 1, with 12 bases in between. The CDR3 nucleotides are TGTGCCAGCGCACGGTCCGCATCCTACGAGCAGTACTTC. This gives the protein CASARSASYEQYF.

The chain combines TRBV7-3 with TRBJ2-1; 7 nucleotides agree with TRBD1. After removal of 5 bases from V and 1 base from J, the junction contained 5 bases not matched to a gene. Germline lookup yields CDR1 SGHTA and CDR2 FQGTGA. The CDR3 has 15 amino acids. The CDR3: CASSAGTASYNEQFF. As DNA, the CDR3 is TGTGCCAGCAGCGCCGGGACAGCATCCTACAATGAGCAGTTCTTC.